The 7 T cell receptor beta chains listed next were all sequenced from one sample in a study of blood T cell repertoires in COVID-19. Clones were sequenced by immunoSEQ multiplex PCR, and TCRdb holds only the in-frame ones, with some missing. The table records 150,000 to 200,000 clones, roughly four fifths of them present only once. Sequenced sample: PBMCs or T cells enriched from blood (not recorded which). Receptors originate from a man aged 50 or older who had recovered from COVID-19.

The chain carries TRBV5-1 and TRBJ1-6; TRBD1 matches at 12 bases. The trim removed 5 bases at V and 7 bases at J, leaving 4 bases unmatched. The V gene's germline CDR1 is SGHRS and CDR2 YFSETQ. This CDR3 has 15 amino acids. The CDR3 is CASRGQGARNSPLHF. The CDR3 DNA reads TGCGCCAGCAGGGGACAGGGGGCTCGAAATTCACCCCTCCACTTT.

The V and J genes are TRBV28 and TRBJ1-3, with D tentatively TRBD1 (5 bases). Germline values: CDR1 MDHEN, CDR2 SYDVKM. V lost 2 bases and J 0 bases, leaving 11 bases between the germline ends. The CDR3 loop spans 16 amino acids. Written as DNA, the CDR3 is TGTGCCAGCAGTTTACGACAGCGTAGCTCTGGAAACACCATATATTTT. Translated, it gives CASSLRQRSSGNTIYF.

The chain uses TRBV9 and TRBJ1-6; D remains unclear. The ends were cut back, 0 bases at V and 5 bases at J, with 9 bases in the middle. Germline assignment: CDR1 SGDLS and CDR2 YYNGEE. This CDR3 is 15 amino acids long. In DNA form, the CDR3 reads TGTGCCAGCAGCGTAGTGGCCGACAATAATTCACCCCTCCACTTT. Its protein product is CASSVVADNNSPLHF.

The chain recombines TRBV28 with TRBJ2-7; D possibly corresponds to TRBD1 (6 bases). Trimming cost V 7 bases and J 5 bases, with 12 bases left between them. The CDR3 spans 12 residues. In germline, CDR1 is MDHEN, CDR2 SYDVKM. CDR3 nucleotide sequence: TGTGCCAGCAATAACAGGGACCACGAGCAGTACTTC. As protein: CASNNRDHEQYF.

The V gene is TRBV5-4, the J gene TRBJ2-5; the match to TRBD1 covers 9 bases. The V segment lost 1 base and the J segment 1 base; nucleotides outside the gene matches: 5. Germline V gives CDR1 SGHNT, CDR2 YYREEE (reference sequence). This CDR3 has 16 residues. Written as DNA, the CDR3 is TGTGCCAGCAGCTTGAAGGGACAGGGTAGCCAAGAGACCCAGTACTTC. Translation gives CASSLKGQGSQETQYF.

The J gene is TRBJ2-5, the V gene TRBV7-9, with 14 bases fitting TRBD2. CDR1 is SEHNR, CDR2 FQNEAQ, per germline (reference sequence). The CDR3 has 16 amino acids. V was clipped by 4 bases and J by 4 bases; unmatched bases: 5. For the CDR3, the DNA is TGTGCCAGCAGCTCCGGGACTAGCGGGGGAGGAGAGACCCAGTACTTC. Encoded protein: CASSSGTSGGGETQYF.

The CDR3 DNA sequence: TGTGCCAGCAAACGGAGGACTTTTTATAATTCACCCCTCCACTTT. Translation gives CASKRRTFYNSPLHF. The V and J genes are TRBV6-5 and TRBJ1-6; no clear D gene. This CDR3 region has 15 residues. Trimming left V 7 bases short and J 4 bases short, with 14 bases between. In germline, CDR1 is MNHEY, CDR2 SVGAGI.